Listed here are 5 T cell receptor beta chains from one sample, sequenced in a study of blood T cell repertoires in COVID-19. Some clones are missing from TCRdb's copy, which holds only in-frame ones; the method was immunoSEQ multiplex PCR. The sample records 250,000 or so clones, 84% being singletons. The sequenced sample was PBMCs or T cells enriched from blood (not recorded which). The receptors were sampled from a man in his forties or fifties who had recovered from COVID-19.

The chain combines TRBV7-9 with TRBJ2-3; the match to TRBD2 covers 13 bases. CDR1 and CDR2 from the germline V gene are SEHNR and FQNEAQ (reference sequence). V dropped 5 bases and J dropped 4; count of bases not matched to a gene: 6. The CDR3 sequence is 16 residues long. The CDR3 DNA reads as TGTGCCAGCAGCCCACGGACTAGCGGGAGCCCAGATACGCAGTATTTT. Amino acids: CASSPRTSGSPDTQYF. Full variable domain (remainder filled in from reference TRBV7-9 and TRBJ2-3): DTGVSQNPRHKITKRGQNVTFRCDPISEHNRLYWYRQTLGQGPEFLTYFQNEAQLEKSRLLSDRFSAERPKGSFSTLEIQRTEQGDSAMYLCASSPRTSGSPDTQYFGPGTRLTVL.

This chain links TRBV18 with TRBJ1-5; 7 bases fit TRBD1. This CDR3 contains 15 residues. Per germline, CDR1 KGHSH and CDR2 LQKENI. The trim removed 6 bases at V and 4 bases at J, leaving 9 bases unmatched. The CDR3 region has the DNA TGTGCCAGCTCCCAAGACAGGGTTGTAAATCAGCCCCAGCATTTT. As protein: CASSQDRVVNQPQHF.

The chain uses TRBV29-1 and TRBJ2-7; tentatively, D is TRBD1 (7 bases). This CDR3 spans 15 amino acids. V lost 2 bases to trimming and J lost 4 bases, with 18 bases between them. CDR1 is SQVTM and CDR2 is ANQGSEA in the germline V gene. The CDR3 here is CSVELAGGRRYEQYF. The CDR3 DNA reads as TGCAGCGTTGAATTGGCAGGGGGGCGTCGGTACGAGCAGTACTTC.

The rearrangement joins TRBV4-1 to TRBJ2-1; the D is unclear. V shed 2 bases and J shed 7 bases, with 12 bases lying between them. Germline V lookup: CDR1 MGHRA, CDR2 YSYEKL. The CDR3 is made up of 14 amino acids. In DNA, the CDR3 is TGCGCCAGCAGCCAACTCCGGGTTGTTAATGAGCAGTTCTTC. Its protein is CASSQLRVVNEQFF.

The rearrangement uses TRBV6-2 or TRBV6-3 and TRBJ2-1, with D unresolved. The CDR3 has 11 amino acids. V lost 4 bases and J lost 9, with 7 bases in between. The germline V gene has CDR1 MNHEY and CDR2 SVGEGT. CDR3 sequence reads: CASSSPSEQFF. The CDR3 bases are TGTGCCAGCAGTTCCCCTAGTGAGCAGTTCTTC.